This paragraph covers one TCR beta chain sequence. The V gene's germline CDR1 is SEHNR and CDR2 FQNEAQ (reference sequence). CDR3 size: 15 residues. Trimming removed 5 bases from V and 4 bases from J; junction bases left unmatched: 6. The sample belongs to a study of shared clonotypes between healthy human individuals. The input for sorted-subset replicate PCRs was around 0.2 ug DNA, tens of thousands of T cell genomes. Sequenced by immunoSEQ multiplex PCR; TCRdb stores in-frame clones only, minus some. The sample lists approximately 2.5 million clones, roughly 93% occurring once. The J gene is TRBJ2-2, the V gene TRBV7-9; 8 bases fit TRBD2. The sample consisted of naive CD4+ T cells from PBMCs. Subset meaning: CD45RA+ positively selected. This TCR was sampled from a man between 18 and 35 years old in good health. Some clones in this sample may be carry-over from other donors' samples. The CDR3 DNA follows: TGTGCCAGCAGCCGACCGAGCGGGAGCACCGGGGAGCTGTTTTTT. It yields the protein CASSRPSGSTGELFF.